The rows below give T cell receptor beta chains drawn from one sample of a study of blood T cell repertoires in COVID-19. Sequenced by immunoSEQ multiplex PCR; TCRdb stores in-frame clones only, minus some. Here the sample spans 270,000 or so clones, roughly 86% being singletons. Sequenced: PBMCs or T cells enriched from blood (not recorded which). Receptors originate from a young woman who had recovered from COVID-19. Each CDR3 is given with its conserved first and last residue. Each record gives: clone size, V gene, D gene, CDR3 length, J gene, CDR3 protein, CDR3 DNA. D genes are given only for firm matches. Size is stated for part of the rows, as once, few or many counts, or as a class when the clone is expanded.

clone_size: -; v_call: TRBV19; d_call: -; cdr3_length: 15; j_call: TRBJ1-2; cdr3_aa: CASSIGQGSYYGYTF; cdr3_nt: TGTGCCAGTAGTATAGGCCAGGGCAGCTACTATGGCTACACCTTC
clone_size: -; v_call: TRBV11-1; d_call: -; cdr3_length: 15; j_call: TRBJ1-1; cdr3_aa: CASSSPAGAGTEAFF; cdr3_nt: TGTGCCAGCAGCTCCCCGGCTGGTGCGGGCACTGAAGCTTTCTTT
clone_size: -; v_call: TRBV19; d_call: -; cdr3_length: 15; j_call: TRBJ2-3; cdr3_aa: CASSSRGRASDTQYF; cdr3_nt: TGTGCCAGTAGTAGTAGGGGGAGGGCCTCAGATACGCAGTATTTT
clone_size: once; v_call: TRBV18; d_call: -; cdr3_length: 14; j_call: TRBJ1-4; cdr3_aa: CASSPQGRREKLFF; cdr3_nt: TGTGCCAGCTCACCGCAGGGTCGTCGGGAAAAACTGTTTTTT
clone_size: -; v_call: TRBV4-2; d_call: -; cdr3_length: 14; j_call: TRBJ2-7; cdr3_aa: CASSRVAEHYEQYF; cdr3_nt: TGTGCCAGCAGCCGGGTAGCAGAACACTACGAGCAGTACTTC
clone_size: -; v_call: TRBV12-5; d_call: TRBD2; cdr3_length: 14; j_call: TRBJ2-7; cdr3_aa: CASSPSGRAHEQYF; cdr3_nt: TGTGCTAGTTCCCCTAGCGGGAGGGCCCACGAGCAGTACTTC
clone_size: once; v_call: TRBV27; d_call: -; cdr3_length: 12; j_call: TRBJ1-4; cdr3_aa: CASGGSGLKLFF; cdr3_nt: TGTGCCAGCGGAGGGTCAGGCTTAAAACTGTTTTTT
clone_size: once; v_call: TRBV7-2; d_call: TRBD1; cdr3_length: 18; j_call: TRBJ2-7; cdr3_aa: CASSLVGLGTGAAYEQYF; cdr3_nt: TGTGCCAGCAGCTTAGTGGGTTTGGGGACAGGGGCGGCCTACGAGCAGTACTTC
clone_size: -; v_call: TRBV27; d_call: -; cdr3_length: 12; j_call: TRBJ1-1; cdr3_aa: CASDRPNTEAFF; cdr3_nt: TGTGCCAGCGACAGGCCGAACACTGAAGCTTTCTTT
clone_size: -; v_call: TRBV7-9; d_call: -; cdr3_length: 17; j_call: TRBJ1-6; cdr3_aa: CASSPTQGSSYNSPLHF; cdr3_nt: TGTGCCAGCAGCCCGACTCAGGGGAGCTCCTATAATTCACCCCTCCACTTT
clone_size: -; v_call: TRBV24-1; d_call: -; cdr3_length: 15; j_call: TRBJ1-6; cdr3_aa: CATSDFGGVGSPLHF; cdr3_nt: TGTGCCACCAGTGATTTCGGGGGTGTGGGATCACCCCTCCACTTT
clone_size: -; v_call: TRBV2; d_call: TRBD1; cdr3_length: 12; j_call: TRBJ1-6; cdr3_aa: CASSGTGVALHF; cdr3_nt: TGTGCCAGCAGTGGGACAGGGGTAGCCCTCCACTTT
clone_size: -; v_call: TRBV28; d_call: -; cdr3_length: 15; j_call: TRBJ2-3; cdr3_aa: CASSFGGDSTDTQYF; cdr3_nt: TGTGCCAGCAGTTTCGGGGGAGACAGCACAGATACGCAGTATTTT
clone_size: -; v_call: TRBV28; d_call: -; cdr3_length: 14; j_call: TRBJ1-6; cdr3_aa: CASTRPLESPPLHF; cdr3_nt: TGTGCCAGTACCAGACCCCTAGAGAGCCCACCCCTCCACTTT
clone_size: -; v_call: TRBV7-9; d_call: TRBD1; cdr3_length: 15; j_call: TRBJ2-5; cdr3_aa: CASSYPGQRQETQYF; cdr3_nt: TGTGCCAGCAGTTACCCGGGACAGAGACAAGAGACCCAGTACTTC
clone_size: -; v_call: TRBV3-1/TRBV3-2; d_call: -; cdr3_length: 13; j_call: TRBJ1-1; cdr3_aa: CASSQDNRPVAFF; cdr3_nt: TGTGCCAGCAGCCAAGACAACAGACCAGTAGCTTTCTTT
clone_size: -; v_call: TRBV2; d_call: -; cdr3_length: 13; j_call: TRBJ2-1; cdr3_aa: CASSSGTYNEQFF; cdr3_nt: TGTGCCAGCAGTTCCGGGACCTACAATGAGCAGTTCTTC
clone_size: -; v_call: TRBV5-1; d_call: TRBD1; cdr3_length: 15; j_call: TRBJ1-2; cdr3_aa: CASHQPGQTENGYTF; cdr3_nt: TGCGCCAGCCACCAACCGGGACAGACTGAAAATGGCTACACCTTC
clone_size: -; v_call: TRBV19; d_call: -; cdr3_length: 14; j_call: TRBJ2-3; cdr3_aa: CASSIGGDTDTQYF; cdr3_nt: TGTGCCAGTAGTATCGGCGGGGACACAGATACGCAGTATTTT
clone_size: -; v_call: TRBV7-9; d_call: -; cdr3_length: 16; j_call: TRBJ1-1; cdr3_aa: CASSPTGGWMNTEAFF; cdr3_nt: TGTGCCAGCAGCCCGACGGGTGGATGGATGAACACTGAAGCTTTCTTT
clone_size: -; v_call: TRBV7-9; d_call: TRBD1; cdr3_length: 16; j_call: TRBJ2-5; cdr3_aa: CASSFTGQGVEETQYF; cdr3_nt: TGTGCCAGCAGCTTTACCGGACAGGGGGTAGAAGAGACCCAGTACTTC
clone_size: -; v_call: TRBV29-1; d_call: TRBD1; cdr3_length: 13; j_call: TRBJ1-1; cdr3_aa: CSGIDRENTEAFF; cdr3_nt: TGCAGCGGGATAGACAGGGAGAACACTGAAGCTTTCTTT
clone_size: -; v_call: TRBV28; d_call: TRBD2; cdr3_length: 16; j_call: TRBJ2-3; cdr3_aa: CASSLGREGVADTQYF; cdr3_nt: TGTGCCAGCAGTTTAGGGCGGGAGGGCGTCGCAGATACGCAGTATTTT
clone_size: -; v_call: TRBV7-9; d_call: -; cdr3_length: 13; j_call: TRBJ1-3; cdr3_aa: CASSLITGNTIYF; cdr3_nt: TGTGCCAGCAGCCTAATTACCGGAAACACCATATATTTT
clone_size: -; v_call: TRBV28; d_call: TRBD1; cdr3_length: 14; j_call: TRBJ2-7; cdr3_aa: CASSLNRGLGEQYF; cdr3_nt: TGTGCCAGCAGTTTAAACAGGGGGCTAGGCGAGCAGTACTTC
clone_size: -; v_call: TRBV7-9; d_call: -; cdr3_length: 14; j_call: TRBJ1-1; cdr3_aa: CASSLVQGHLWAFF; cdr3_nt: TGTGCCAGCAGCTTAGTACAGGGTCATCTCTGGGCTTTCTTT
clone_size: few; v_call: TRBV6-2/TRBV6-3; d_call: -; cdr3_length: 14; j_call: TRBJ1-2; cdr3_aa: CASSSYRENYGYTF; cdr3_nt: TGTGCCAGCAGTTCCTACAGGGAAAACTATGGCTACACCTTC
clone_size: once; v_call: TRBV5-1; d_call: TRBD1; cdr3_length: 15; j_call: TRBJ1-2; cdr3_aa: CASSPRAQGAIGYTF; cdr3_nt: TGCGCCAGCAGCCCCCGGGCGCAGGGGGCCATTGGCTACACCTTC
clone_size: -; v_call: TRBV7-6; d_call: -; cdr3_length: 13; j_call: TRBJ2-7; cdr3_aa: CASSLQVYGEQYF; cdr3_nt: TGTGCCAGCAGCTTACAAGTCTACGGCGAGCAGTACTTC
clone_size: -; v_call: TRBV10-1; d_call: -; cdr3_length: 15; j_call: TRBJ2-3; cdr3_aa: CASSDSGEPTDTQYF; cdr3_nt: TGCGCCAGCAGTGACTCAGGGGAACCCACAGATACGCAGTATTTT
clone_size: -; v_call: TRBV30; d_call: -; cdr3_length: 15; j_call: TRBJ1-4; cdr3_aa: CAWSVGAGLNEKLFF; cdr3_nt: TGTGCCTGGAGTGTAGGGGCAGGTTTAAATGAAAAACTGTTTTTT
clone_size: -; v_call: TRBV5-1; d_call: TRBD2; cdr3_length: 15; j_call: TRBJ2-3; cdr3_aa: CASSFSSGSGDTQYF; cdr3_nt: TGCGCCAGCAGCTTCTCTAGCGGGAGCGGAGATACGCAGTATTTT
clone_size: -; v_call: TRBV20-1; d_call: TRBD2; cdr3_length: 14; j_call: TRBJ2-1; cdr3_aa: CSASGLDSYNEQFF; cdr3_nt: TGCAGTGCCAGTGGACTAGACTCCTACAATGAGCAGTTCTTC
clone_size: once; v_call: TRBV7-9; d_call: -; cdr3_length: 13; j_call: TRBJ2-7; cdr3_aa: CASSLVPSDEQYF; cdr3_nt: TGTGCCAGCAGCTTAGTCCCCAGCGACGAGCAGTACTTC
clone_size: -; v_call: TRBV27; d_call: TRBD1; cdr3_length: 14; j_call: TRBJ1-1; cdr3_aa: CASSPTDRGTEAFF; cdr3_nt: TGTGCCAGCAGCCCCACGGACAGGGGCACTGAAGCTTTCTTT
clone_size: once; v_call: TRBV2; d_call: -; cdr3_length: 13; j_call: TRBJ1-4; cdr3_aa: CATRTVSNEKLFF; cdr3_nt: TGTGCCACTCGGACAGTGAGTAATGAAAAACTGTTTTTT
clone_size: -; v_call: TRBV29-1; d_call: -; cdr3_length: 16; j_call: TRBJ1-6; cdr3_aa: CSVEDTGRGVDSPLHF; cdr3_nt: TGCAGCGTTGAAGATACAGGCAGGGGTGTGGATTCACCCCTCCACTTT
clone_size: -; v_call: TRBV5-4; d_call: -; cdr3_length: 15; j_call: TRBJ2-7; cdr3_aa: CASSLELARIYEQYF; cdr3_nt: TGTGCCAGCAGCTTGGAACTAGCCAGAATTTACGAGCAGTACTTC
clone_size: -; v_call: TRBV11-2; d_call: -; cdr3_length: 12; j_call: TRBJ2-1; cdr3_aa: CASSLGSDEQFF; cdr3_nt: TGTGCCAGCAGCTTAGGTTCCGATGAGCAGTTCTTC